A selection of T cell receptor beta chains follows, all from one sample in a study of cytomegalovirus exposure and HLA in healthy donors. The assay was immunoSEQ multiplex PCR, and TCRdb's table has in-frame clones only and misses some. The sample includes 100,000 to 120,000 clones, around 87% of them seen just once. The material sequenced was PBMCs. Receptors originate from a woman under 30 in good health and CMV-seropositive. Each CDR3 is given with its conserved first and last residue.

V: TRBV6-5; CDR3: CASSYLGTGANVLTF
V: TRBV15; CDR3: CATSPDGLLRGNTIYF
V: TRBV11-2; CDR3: CASMGETQYF
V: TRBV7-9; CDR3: CASSLIRGQSYGYTF
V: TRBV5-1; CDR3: CASSEALGQEQFF
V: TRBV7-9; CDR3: CASSLGSVSYNEQFF
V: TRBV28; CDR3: CASSPGSSGTTEQFF
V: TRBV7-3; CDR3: CASSSRRTDNEQFF
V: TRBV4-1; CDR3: CASSLLGTSGGKNEQFF
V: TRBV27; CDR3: CASSLETGDNEQFF
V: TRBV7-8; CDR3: CASSSEREKGNEQFF
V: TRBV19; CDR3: CASSIIGDSNQPQHF
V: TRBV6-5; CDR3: CASRRQGWDEKLFF
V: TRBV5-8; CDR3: CASQLRAVPGMREKLFF
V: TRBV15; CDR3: CATSRDSTKRGPYEQYF
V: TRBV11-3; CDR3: CASSLELAGAQETQYF
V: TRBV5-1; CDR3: CASSLRAVRDIDEQFF
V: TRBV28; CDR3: CASSLIDTGGYTF
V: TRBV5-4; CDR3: CASSSPAFKADEQYF
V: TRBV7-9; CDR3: CASSLGLAGSEQFF
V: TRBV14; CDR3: CASSREPGQGSEQFF
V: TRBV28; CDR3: CASSSGQGRGYTF
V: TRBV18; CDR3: CASSPTRVNTEAFF
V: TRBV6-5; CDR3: CASSLTGDLNTEAFF
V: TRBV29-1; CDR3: CSVARGYEQYF
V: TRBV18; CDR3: CASSPTTGFSYEQYF
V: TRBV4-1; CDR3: CASSQAPTTGTPRVAKQYF
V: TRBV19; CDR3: CASSIGGGGYEQYF
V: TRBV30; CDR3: CAWSEYRYEQYF
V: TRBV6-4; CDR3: CASSDSASGRDEQYF
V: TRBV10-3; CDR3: CAISDNNMGNQPQHF
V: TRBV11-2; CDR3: CATRDRGLRMNTEAFF
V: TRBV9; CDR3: CASNRLAGGNEQFF
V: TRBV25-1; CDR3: CASSESARGSSYEQYF
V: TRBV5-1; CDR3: CASSLEFRGRTQYF
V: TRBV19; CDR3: CASSSEKASGATYNEQFF
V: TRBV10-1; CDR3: CASSERMYNEQFF
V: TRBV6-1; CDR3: CASSLGGGHNEQFF
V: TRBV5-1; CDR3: CASTPGPNTEAFF
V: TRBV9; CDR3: CASSGVLGTEAFF